This T cell receptor (beta chain) was recovered during a study of regulatory T cells in long-lasting Graves disease. Study-level results: Analysis covered peripheral blood alone, not thyroid tissue.

The V and J ends lost 1 base and 0 bases, in that order; junction bases with no gene match: 5. CDR3 length equals 16 residues. CDR1 is SGHAT and CDR2 is FQNNGV in the germline V gene. Arm-PCR with iRepertoire HTBI primers amplified the CDR3 regions for these TCR beta libraries. TCRdb reprocessed the multiplex PCR reads via MiXCR and lists one record per CDR3 protein. There are roughly 700,000 distinct CDR3 sequences in the sample; about 32% occur only once, and 40% to 50% lies in the top ten. On this clonotype itself: What it binds is unknown.

Time point meaning: persistent/refractory GD, antithyroid drugs over 5 years with positive TRAb. PBMC RNA was the source of the TCR library. This TCR was recovered from a female donor with Graves disease. This chain joins TRBV11-2 and TRBJ1-1, with 7 bases lining up with TRBD1. The sample in question was peripheral blood mononuclear cells (PBMCs), obtained when the disease was refractory, from a patient treated with antithyroid drugs. The CDR3 sequence is CASSLVEGQLNTEAFF. CDR3 nucleotides: TGTGCCAGCAGCTTAGTTGAGGGACAGTTGAACACTGAAGCTTTCTTT.